The clone carrying this T cell receptor beta chain was seen a few times. What it recognizes is unknown. V lost 2 bases, J lost 3 bases, and 22 bases lay in between. The CDR3 spans 17 residues. Germline V gene lookup returns CDR1 GTSNPN and CDR2 SVGIG (reference sequence). Every isolated RNA sample was fully reverse transcribed, so sequencing captured expressed TCRB transcripts. Libraries were prepared by immunoSEQ multiplex PCR; TCRdb keeps only in-frame clonotypes and omits some of them. The data contain around 130,000 clones, about a sixth of them seen just once; the ten biggest clones take up approximately 2.2%. This record comes from a study of beta chain features in type 1 diabetes. Whole-study results and caveats: Shortening that was moderate but significant affected the TCRB CDR3s of Type 1 diabetes patients in all four CD4+ subsets. VDJ junctions in type 1 diabetes patients carried more deletions and fewer insertions. A cDNA-based sequencing approach could over-represent cells with high TCR expression.

Sequenced: central memory CD4+ T cells from blood. The sequence derives from a young man with type 1 diabetes. V is TRBV30 and J is TRBJ1-2; D may be TRBD1 (6 bases). DNA of the CDR3: TGTGCCTGGAGTCTCACTTCGGACAGCGTAGTGCACTATGGCTACACCTTC. This encodes CAWSLTSDSVVHYGYTF.